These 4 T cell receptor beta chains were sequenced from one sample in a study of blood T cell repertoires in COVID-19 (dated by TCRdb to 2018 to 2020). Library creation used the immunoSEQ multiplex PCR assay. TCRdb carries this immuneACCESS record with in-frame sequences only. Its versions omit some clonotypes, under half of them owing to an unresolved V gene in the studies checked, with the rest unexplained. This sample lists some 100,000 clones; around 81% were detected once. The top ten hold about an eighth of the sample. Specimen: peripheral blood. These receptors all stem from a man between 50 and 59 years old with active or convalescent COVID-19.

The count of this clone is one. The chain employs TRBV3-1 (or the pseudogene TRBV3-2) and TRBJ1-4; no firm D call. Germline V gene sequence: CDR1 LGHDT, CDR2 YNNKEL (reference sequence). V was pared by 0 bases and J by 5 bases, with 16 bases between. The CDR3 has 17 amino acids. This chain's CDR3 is CASSQDRGGRLNEKLFF. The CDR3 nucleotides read TGTGCCAGCAGCCAAGATAGAGGCGGCCGGTTAAATGAAAAACTGTTTTTT.

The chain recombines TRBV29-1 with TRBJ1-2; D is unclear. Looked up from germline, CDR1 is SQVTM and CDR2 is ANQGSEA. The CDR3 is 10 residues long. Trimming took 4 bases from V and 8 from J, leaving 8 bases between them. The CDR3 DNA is TGCAGCGTTGCGGGGAAAGGCTACACCTTC. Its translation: CSVAGKGYTF.

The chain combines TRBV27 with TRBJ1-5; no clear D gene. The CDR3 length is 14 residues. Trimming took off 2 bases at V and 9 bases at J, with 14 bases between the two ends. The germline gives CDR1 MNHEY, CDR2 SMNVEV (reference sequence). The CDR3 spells CASSLMGGSRPQHF. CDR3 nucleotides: TGTGCCAGCAGTTTAATGGGCGGGTCCAGGCCCCAGCATTTT.

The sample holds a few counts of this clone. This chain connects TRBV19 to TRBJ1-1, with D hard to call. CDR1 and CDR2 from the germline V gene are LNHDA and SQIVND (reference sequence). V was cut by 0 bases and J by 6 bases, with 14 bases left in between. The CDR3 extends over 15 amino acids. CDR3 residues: CASSIEGAITPEAFF. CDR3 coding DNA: TGTGCCAGTAGTATAGAGGGAGCGATTACCCCTGAAGCTTTCTTT.